Following are 26 T cell receptor beta chains from one sample sequenced in a study of T cells after yellow fever vaccination. TCRdb called the 5' RACE reads again in MiXCR, with one record for every CDR3 protein. The sample holds some 350,000 distinct CDR3 sequences, approximately 10% seen once. Here the sequenced sample was PBMCs, taken on the day of the first yellow fever vaccination. All receptors derive from a man aged 18 to 30 who received the YFV17D yellow fever vaccine.

This clonotype was counted a few times. The rearrangement joins TRBV7-9 to TRBJ1-1; 7 nucleotides match TRBD1. V was pared by 5 bases and J by 6 bases, with 12 bases of the junction left unmatched. The CDR3 has 15 amino acids. Looked up from germline, CDR1 is SEHNR and CDR2 is FQNEAQ (reference sequence). The CDR3 sequence is CASSPGQVLKSEAFF. DNA of the CDR3: TGTGCCAGCAGCCCCGGACAGGTCCTAAAGTCTGAAGCTTTCTTT.

The rearrangement uses TRBV7-2 and TRBJ2-1, with 13 bases that match TRBD2. With V trimmed by 7 bases and J by 8 bases, 8 bases remained unmatched. The germline CDR1 and CDR2 sequences are SGHTA and FQGNSA. The CDR3 sequence is 15 residues long. The CDR3 is CASTALAGGPYEQFF. The DNA of the CDR3 is TGTGCCAGCACCGCACTAGCGGGGGGGCCCTATGAGCAGTTCTTC.

This clonotype was found a few times. The gene calls are TRBV5-1 and TRBJ2-5; TRBD2 might be the D (6 bases). V lost 0 bases, J lost 7 bases, and 13 bases lay in between. CDR1 and CDR2 (germline): SGHRS, YFSETQ. The CDR3 is 14 amino acids. The CDR3 DNA sequence: TGCGCCAGCAGCTTGGCCGTGGAGGGGTGGACCCAGTACTTC. Its translation: CASSLAVEGWTQYF.

V gene TRBV6-5 combines with J gene TRBJ2-7; D call uncertain. There are 12 residues in the CDR3. The V end lost 0 bases, the J end lost 6 bases, and 6 bases lay between the germline ends. CDR1 MNHEY and CDR2 SVGAGI come from the germline V gene. As DNA, the CDR3 is TGTGCCAGCAGTTACTCGACCGGCGAGCAGTACTTC. Residues: CASSYSTGEQYF.

This clonotype was counted between two and nine times. V and J are TRBV21-1 and TRBJ2-2. TRBV21-1 constitutes a pseudogene. This CDR3 region has 15 residues. CDR3 nucleotide sequence: TGTGCCAGCAGCCCTATCTGGGAGAACACCGGGGAGCTGTTTTTT. Translated: CASSPIWENTGELFF.

The genes are TRBV7-2 and TRBJ2-7; TRBD1 matches at 11 bases. This CDR3 contains 16 residues. J was trimmed by 3 bases and V by 1 base; bases with no gene match: 5. The germline gives CDR1 SGHTA, CDR2 FQGNSA. The CDR3 bases are TGTGCCAGCAGCTTAGGTATAGGGACAGGGGGCTACGAGCAGTACTTC. It specifies CASSLGIGTGGYEQYF.

In DNA, the CDR3 is TGTGCCAGCAAAAGAACCGGGACAGGGTCGACCGGGGAGCTGTTTTTT. Protein sequence: CASKRTGTGSTGELFF. V and J are TRBV9 and TRBJ2-2, with 9 bases lining up with TRBD1. Germline V lookup: CDR1 SGDLS, CDR2 YYNGEE. The CDR3 length is 16 residues. V trimming: 6 bases; J trimming: 5 bases; junction bases outside the gene matches: 11.

A few counts support this clonotype. V gene TRBV13 combines with J gene TRBJ1-1; D gene unclear. The CDR3 sequence is 14 residues long. Trimming pared 0 bases from V and 1 base from J, leaving 6 bases between. Germline lookup yields CDR1 PRHDT and CDR2 FYEKMQ (reference sequence). In nucleotides, the CDR3 is TGTGCCAGCAGCTTAGGGGGGTGGAACACTGAAGCTTTCTTT. Its translation: CASSLGGWNTEAFF.

The chain is built from TRBV27 and TRBJ2-1; no clear D gene. Germline-derived CDR1 and CDR2 are MNHEY and SMNVEV (reference sequence). Trimming removed 11 bases from V and 5 bases from J, with 19 bases in between. The CDR3 has 14 residues. This chain's CDR3 is CAFSLGTANNEQFF. DNA for the CDR3: TGTGCCTTCAGTTTGGGCACAGCTAACAATGAGCAGTTCTTC.

In this sample, this clonotype turned up a few times. The chain couples TRBV10-3 to TRBJ2-5; 7 bases are a match to TRBD2. CDR3 length equals 14 residues. Trimming at V came to 0 bases and at J to 3 bases, leaving 1 base not matched to a gene. The germline CDR1 and CDR2 sequences are ENHRY and SYGVKD. DNA of the CDR3: TGTGCCATCAGTGAGTCAGGACTAGAAGAGACCCAGTACTTC. Protein product: CAISESGLEETQYF.

This clonotype was picked up a small number of times. CDR3 sequence (DNA): TGCAGTGCTAGTATTCTTAGCACAGATACGCAGTATTTT. This codes for CSASILSTDTQYF. The chain has TRBV20-1 and TRBJ2-3; D is uncertain. The CDR3 runs to 13 residues. The germline CDR1 and CDR2 sequences are DFQATT and SNEGSKA (reference sequence). V gave up 3 bases and J gave up 0 bases, with 7 bases separating them.

CDR3 region: CASSYSLTSEQYF. The CDR3 DNA follows: TGTGCCAGCAGTTACTCCCTCACCTCCGAGCAGTACTTC. The genes are TRBV6-5 and TRBJ2-7; no definite D call. V was shortened by 0 bases and J by 6 bases, with 9 bases between the two germline ends. The CDR3 sequence is 13 residues long. Looked up from germline, CDR1 is MNHEY and CDR2 is SVGAGI.

The chain employs TRBV20-1 and TRBJ2-7; D remains ambiguous. Germline V gene sequence: CDR1 DFQATT, CDR2 SNEGSKA (reference sequence). The length of the CDR3 is 15 residues. V shed 1 base and J shed 0 bases, with 13 bases lying between them. The CDR3 here is CSARVWRQSSYEQYF. The DNA of the CDR3 is TGCAGTGCTAGAGTCTGGCGCCAGAGCTCCTACGAGCAGTACTTC.

The V gene is TRBV12-5, the J gene TRBJ2-3; possible D gene TRBD1, 6 bases. CDR1 and CDR2 (germline): LGHNT, FRNRAP. CDR3 length equals 15 residues. V was cut by 7 bases and J by 3 bases, with 17 bases left in between. Here the CDR3 reads CASAPGALQTDTQYF. The CDR3 nucleotides are TGTGCTAGTGCCCCAGGGGCTTTACAAACAGATACGCAGTATTTT.

This clonotype was counted between two and nine times. CDR3: CASSLRTGGPETQYF. For the CDR3, the DNA is TGTGCCAGCAGCTTAAGAACAGGGGGCCCGGAGACCCAGTACTTC. The chain uses TRBV7-2 and TRBJ2-5; 9 bases align to TRBD1. Looked up from germline, CDR1 is SGHTA and CDR2 is FQGNSA. The CDR3 is 15 amino acids. V trimming: 2 bases; J trimming: 5 bases; junction bases outside the gene matches: 6.

This clonotype was detected a few times. The chain carries TRBV5-6 and TRBJ2-1; TRBD1 might be the D (6 bases). Deletions cut 4 bases from V and 8 bases from J, with 19 bases between. This CDR3 comprises 15 residues. Germline V CDR1 and CDR2: SGHDT, YYEEEE. This CDR3 is CASSTEEQGIYEQFF. The DNA for the CDR3 is TGTGCCAGCAGCACTGAGGAACAGGGTATTTATGAGCAGTTCTTC.

The chain recombines TRBV19 with TRBJ2-3; D might be TRBD1 (6 bases). Deletions cut 5 bases from V and 6 bases from J, with 15 bases between. This CDR3 contains 14 residues. CDR1 is LNHDA, CDR2 SQIVND, per germline (reference sequence). The CDR3 loop reads CASSPLDSRDTQYF. The CDR3 DNA is TGTGCCAGTAGTCCCCTGGACAGTCGGGATACGCAGTATTTT.

This clonotype was observed at least ten times. This chain uses TRBV18 with TRBJ2-7; D ambiguous. This CDR3 is built from 12 residues. Trimming took 4 bases from V and 3 from J, leaving 7 bases between them. Germline CDR1 and CDR2: KGHSH and LQKENI. CDR3 DNA sequence: TGTGCCAGCTCACAGGCTAACTACGAGCAGTACTTC. Translated: CASSQANYEQYF.

Ten or more counts support this clonotype. V gene TRBV12-3 or TRBV12-4 combines with J gene TRBJ2-7, with TRBD1 matching 7 bases. The length of the CDR3 is 11 residues. V was pared by 5 bases and J by 9 bases, with 4 bases of the junction left unmatched. The CDR3 is CASSGTVRQYF. As DNA, the CDR3 is TGTGCCAGCAGTGGGACAGTTCGGCAGTACTTC.

The chain combines TRBV12-3 or TRBV12-4 with TRBJ2-5, with D perhaps given as TRBD1 or TRBD2 (5 bases each). This CDR3 has 16 amino acids. The V and J ends lost 7 bases and 2 bases respectively, with 20 bases between them. The CDR3: CASTPGGARRQETQYF. The CDR3 coding sequence is TGTGCCAGCACCCCTGGGGGAGCTAGGAGGCAAGAGACCCAGTACTTC.

This clonotype was seen at least ten times. This chain connects TRBV12-3 or TRBV12-4 to TRBJ1-5; D ambiguous. The CDR3 spans 13 residues. V gave up 3 bases and J gave up 10 bases, with 13 bases separating them. DNA of the CDR3: TGTGCCAGCAGTTTTGGAGGTAACAGCCCCCAGCATTTT. Translation: CASSFGGNSPQHF.

The genes are TRBV12-3 or TRBV12-4 and TRBJ2-5; 14 nucleotides agree with TRBD2. The CDR3 consists of 16 residues. Germline trimming cut 5 bases from V and 4 bases from J; bases unmatched to any gene: 6. The CDR3 coding sequence is TGTGCCAGCAGTAGGGAGGGACTAGCGGGGGTAGAGACCCAGTACTTC. It codes for CASSREGLAGVETQYF.

Ten or more counts support this clonotype. The chain links TRBV5-8 to TRBJ2-5; 7 nucleotides line up with TRBD1. Germline CDR1 reads SGHTS; CDR2 reads YDEGEE. The CDR3 runs to 14 residues. The ends lost 5 bases at V and 2 bases at J; junction bases unmatched: 6. The CDR3 is CASSPRTGQETQYF. In DNA, the CDR3 is TGTGCCAGCAGTCCTCGGACAGGACAAGAGACCCAGTACTTC.

This clonotype was observed a few times. J is TRBJ1-2 and V is TRBV29-1; maybe TRBD1 (6 bases). Germline assignment: CDR1 SQVTM and CDR2 ANQGSEA. The CDR3 covers 15 residues. V was cut by 2 bases and J by 1 base, with 14 bases left in between. CDR3 sequence (DNA): TGCAGCGTTGAACGCGGACAGCTGGTTAACTATGGCTACACCTTC. It codes for CSVERGQLVNYGYTF.

This clonotype was counted between two and nine times. The chain recombines TRBV9 with TRBJ1-6; D is ambiguous. The CDR3 consists of 14 residues. Trimming cost V 2 bases and J 9 bases, with 12 bases left between them. Germline CDR1 and CDR2: SGDLS and YYNGEE. For the CDR3, the DNA is TGTGCCAGCAGCGTGGGCACGTCGCGTTCACCCCTCCACTTT. This translates into CASSVGTSRSPLHF.

Many counts were recorded for this clonotype. The rearrangement links TRBV4-3 to TRBJ1-2; D may be TRBD1 (6 bases). Germline V CDR1 and CDR2: LGHNA, YSLEER. The CDR3 totals 16 residues. V lost 0 bases and J lost 4, with 15 bases in between. CDR3 DNA sequence: TGCGCCAGCAGCCAAGATTACGGGGGCGGAGGCTATGGCTACACCTTC. Its protein product is CASSQDYGGGGYGYTF.